This is a list of T cell receptor beta chains from one sample in a study of T cells in pancreatic ductal adenocarcinoma. Using immunoSEQ multiplex PCR, the repertoire was profiled, and TCRdb retains in-frame clones only, with some absent. The data show roughly 100,000 clones, with about 95% seen just once and less than 4% held by the top ten. Sequenced input: PBMCs. The receptors derive from a human donor with pancreatic ductal adenocarcinoma. CDR3s include the opening cysteine and the closing phenylalanine or tryptophan. Each record gives: clone size, J gene, D gene, V gene, CDR3 protein, CDR3 DNA. A D gene is named only where the DNA matches it firmly. Some rows mark clone size as missing; the rest say once, few, many or name a class of expanded clone.

clone size: .
J gene: TRBJ1-3
D gene: .
V gene: TRBV9
CDR3 protein: CASSPQGVPGNTIYF
CDR3 DNA: TGTGCCAGCAGCCCACAGGGTGTCCCTGGAAACACCATATATTTT

clone size: .
J gene: TRBJ1-1
D gene: .
V gene: TRBV11-2
CDR3 protein: CASSPTGSANTEAFF
CDR3 DNA: TGTGCCAGCAGCCCAACAGGGTCGGCGAACACTGAAGCTTTCTTT

clone size: .
J gene: TRBJ2-7
D gene: .
V gene: TRBV6-6
CDR3 protein: CASRSDSTYEQYF
CDR3 DNA: TGTGCCAGCAGGTCGGACTCAACCTACGAGCAGTACTTC

clone size: .
J gene: TRBJ1-5
D gene: .
V gene: TRBV28
CDR3 protein: CASNRGLRSQPQHF
CDR3 DNA: TGTGCCAGCAATAGGGGACTAAGGAGTCAGCCCCAGCATTTT

clone size: .
J gene: TRBJ1-1
D gene: .
V gene: TRBV28
CDR3 protein: CASSFPHGGAEAFF
CDR3 DNA: TGTGCCAGCAGTTTCCCGCACGGGGGGGCTGAAGCTTTCTTT

clone size: once
J gene: TRBJ2-2
D gene: .
V gene: TRBV7-2
CDR3 protein: CASSLVRGYTGELFF
CDR3 DNA: TGTGCCAGCAGCTTAGTGAGAGGGTACACCGGGGAGCTGTTTTTT

clone size: .
J gene: TRBJ2-7
D gene: .
V gene: TRBV18
CDR3 protein: CASSPGLDLEQYF
CDR3 DNA: TGTGCCAGCTCACCAGGACTGGACCTCGAGCAGTACTTC

clone size: .
J gene: TRBJ2-7
D gene: TRBD1
V gene: TRBV15
CDR3 protein: CATSRERQGLHEQYF
CDR3 DNA: TGTGCCACCAGCAGAGAAAGACAGGGTCTGCACGAGCAGTACTTC

clone size: .
J gene: TRBJ1-2
D gene: TRBD1
V gene: TRBV9
CDR3 protein: CASSVGGQGYTF
CDR3 DNA: TGTGCCAGCAGCGTTGGGGGACAGGGCTACACCTTC

clone size: once
J gene: TRBJ1-5
D gene: TRBD1
V gene: TRBV11-2
CDR3 protein: CASSYSPTGGYSNQPQHF
CDR3 DNA: TGTGCCAGCAGCTACTCCCCGACAGGGGGATATAGCAATCAGCCCCAGCATTTT

clone size: .
J gene: TRBJ2-1
D gene: TRBD1
V gene: TRBV9
CDR3 protein: CASSPGQGPNEQFF
CDR3 DNA: TGTGCCAGCAGCCCCGGACAGGGCCCCAATGAGCAGTTCTTC

clone size: .
J gene: TRBJ1-2
D gene: TRBD1
V gene: TRBV4-1
CDR3 protein: CASSQGGQGDDGYTF
CDR3 DNA: TGCGCCAGCAGCCAAGGGGGACAGGGAGATGATGGCTACACCTTC

clone size: .
J gene: TRBJ2-4
D gene: TRBD2
V gene: TRBV14
CDR3 protein: CASSHGLAANIQYF
CDR3 DNA: TGTGCCAGCAGCCACGGACTAGCGGCAAACATTCAGTACTTC

clone size: few
J gene: TRBJ1-1
D gene: TRBD1
V gene: TRBV6-1
CDR3 protein: CASSLSATGTEAFF
CDR3 DNA: TGTGCCAGCAGCCTAAGTGCGACAGGGACTGAAGCTTTCTTT

clone size: .
J gene: TRBJ1-4
D gene: .
V gene: TRBV28
CDR3 protein: CASNGNDQEREKLFF
CDR3 DNA: TGTGCGAGCAACGGGAATGATCAGGAGCGGGAAAAACTGTTTTTT

clone size: .
J gene: TRBJ1-3
D gene: .
V gene: TRBV30
CDR3 protein: CAWSATVSGNTIYF
CDR3 DNA: TGTGCCTGGAGTGCGACAGTCTCTGGAAACACCATATATTTT

clone size: .
J gene: TRBJ2-1
D gene: TRBD1
V gene: TRBV5-1
CDR3 protein: CASSLGQEDEQFF
CDR3 DNA: TGCGCCAGCAGCCTCGGACAGGAGGACGAGCAGTTCTTC

clone size: .
J gene: TRBJ2-7
D gene: TRBD2
V gene: TRBV2
CDR3 protein: CASRASGHYEQYF
CDR3 DNA: TGTGCCAGCAGGGCTAGCGGGCACTACGAGCAGTACTTC

clone size: .
J gene: TRBJ2-5
D gene: TRBD2
V gene: TRBV9
CDR3 protein: CASSAGMTSGNQETQYF
CDR3 DNA: TGTGCCAGCAGCGCCGGCATGACTAGCGGGAACCAGGAGACCCAGTACTTC

clone size: .
J gene: TRBJ1-4
D gene: .
V gene: TRBV30
CDR3 protein: CAWSGSVEKLFF
CDR3 DNA: TGTGCCTGGAGTGGCTCGGTTGAAAAACTGTTTTTT

clone size: .
J gene: TRBJ2-3
D gene: TRBD1
V gene: TRBV29-1
CDR3 protein: CSVPRDRETDTQYF
CDR3 DNA: TGCAGCGTACCCCGGGACAGGGAAACAGATACGCAGTATTTT

clone size: .
J gene: TRBJ2-7
D gene: TRBD2
V gene: TRBV27
CDR3 protein: CASGLPSGSPHEQYF
CDR3 DNA: TGTGCCAGCGGCCTTCCTAGCGGGAGTCCCCACGAGCAGTACTTC

clone size: .
J gene: TRBJ1-1
D gene: .
V gene: TRBV2
CDR3 protein: CASSAGGYTEAFF
CDR3 DNA: TGTGCCAGCAGTGCGGGGGGCTACACTGAAGCTTTCTTT

clone size: .
J gene: TRBJ2-5
D gene: TRBD2
V gene: TRBV11-1
CDR3 protein: CASSHGLAGGGETQYF
CDR3 DNA: TGTGCCAGCAGCCACGGACTAGCGGGAGGAGGTGAGACCCAGTACTTC

clone size: .
J gene: TRBJ1-1
D gene: .
V gene: TRBV7-9
CDR3 protein: CASSLVQDTEAFF
CDR3 DNA: TGTGCCAGCAGCTTAGTCCAGGACACTGAAGCTTTCTTT

clone size: .
J gene: TRBJ2-7
D gene: TRBD1
V gene: TRBV10-3
CDR3 protein: CAISGGQGAGEQYF
CDR3 DNA: TGTGCCATCAGTGGGGGACAGGGGGCTGGGGAGCAGTACTTC

clone size: .
J gene: TRBJ2-7
D gene: TRBD1
V gene: TRBV5-8
CDR3 protein: CASSIDRGQGEQYF
CDR3 DNA: TGTGCCAGCAGCATAGACAGGGGGCAGGGCGAGCAGTACTTC